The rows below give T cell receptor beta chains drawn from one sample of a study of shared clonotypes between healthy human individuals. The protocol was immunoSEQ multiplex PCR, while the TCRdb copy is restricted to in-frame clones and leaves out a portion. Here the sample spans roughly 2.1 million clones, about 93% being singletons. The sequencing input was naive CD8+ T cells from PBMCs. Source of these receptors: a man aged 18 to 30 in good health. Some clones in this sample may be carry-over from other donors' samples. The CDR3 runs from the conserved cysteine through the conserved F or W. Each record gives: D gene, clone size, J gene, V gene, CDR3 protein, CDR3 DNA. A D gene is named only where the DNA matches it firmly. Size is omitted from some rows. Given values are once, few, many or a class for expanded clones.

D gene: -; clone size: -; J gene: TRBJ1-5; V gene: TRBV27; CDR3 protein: CASSLDGEQPQHF; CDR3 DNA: TGTGCCAGCAGTTTAGACGGCGAACAGCCCCAGCATTTT
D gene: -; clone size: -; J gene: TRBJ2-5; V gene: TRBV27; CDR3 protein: CASSFGGWAQETQYF; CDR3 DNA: TGTGCCAGCAGTTTTGGGGGATGGGCCCAAGAGACCCAGTACTTC
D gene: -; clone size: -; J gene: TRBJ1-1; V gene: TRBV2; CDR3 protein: CASSDSGEGLNTEAFF; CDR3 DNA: TGTGCCAGCAGTGATAGCGGGGAGGGATTAAACACTGAAGCTTTCTTT
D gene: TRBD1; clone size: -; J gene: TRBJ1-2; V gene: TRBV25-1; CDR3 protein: CASSESRTGKYYGYTF; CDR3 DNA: TGTGCCAGCAGTGAATCCCGGACAGGGAAATACTATGGCTACACCTTC
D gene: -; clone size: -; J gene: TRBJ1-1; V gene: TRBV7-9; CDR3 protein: CASSLDLGYTEAFF; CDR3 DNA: TGTGCCAGCAGCTTAGATCTCGGATACACTGAAGCTTTCTTT
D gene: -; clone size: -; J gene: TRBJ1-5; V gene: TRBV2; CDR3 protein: CASSGHESNQPQHF; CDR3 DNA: TGTGCCAGCAGTGGACACGAGAGCAATCAGCCCCAGCATTTT
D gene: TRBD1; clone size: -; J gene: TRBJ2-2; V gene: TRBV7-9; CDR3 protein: CASHRSGTGGTGELFF; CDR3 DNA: TGTGCCAGCCACCGGTCCGGGACAGGGGGCACCGGGGAGCTGTTTTTT
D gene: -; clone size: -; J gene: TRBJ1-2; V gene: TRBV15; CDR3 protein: CATSRSGIDYGYTF; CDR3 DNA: TGTGCCACCAGCAGGTCAGGGATCGACTATGGCTACACCTTC
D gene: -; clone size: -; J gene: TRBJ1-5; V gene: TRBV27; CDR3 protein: CASRVGGSNQPQHF; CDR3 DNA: TGTGCCAGCAGAGTGGGGGGGAGCAATCAGCCCCAGCATTTT
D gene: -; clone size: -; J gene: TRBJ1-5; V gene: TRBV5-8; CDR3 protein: CASSLTPLGRAQHF; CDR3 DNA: TGTGCCAGCAGCTTGACTCCCCTGGGGCGGGCCCAGCATTTT
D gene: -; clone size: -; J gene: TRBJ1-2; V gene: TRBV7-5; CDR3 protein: CVRSWDRANYGYTF; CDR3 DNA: TGTGTCAGAAGCTGGGACAGGGCTAACTATGGCTACACCTTC
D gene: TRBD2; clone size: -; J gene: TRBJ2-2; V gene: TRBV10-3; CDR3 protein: CATGGLAGGATGELFF; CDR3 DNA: TGTGCCACCGGGGGACTAGCGGGAGGCGCCACCGGGGAGCTGTTTTTT
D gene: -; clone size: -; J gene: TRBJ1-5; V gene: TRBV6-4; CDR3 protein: CASSDILEEVGNQPQHF; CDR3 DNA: TGTGCCAGCAGTGACATTTTAGAGGAGGTAGGCAATCAGCCCCAGCATTTT
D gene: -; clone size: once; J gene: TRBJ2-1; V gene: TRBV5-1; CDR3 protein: CASRDRGDEQFF; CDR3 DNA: TGCGCCAGCAGGGATAGGGGGGATGAGCAGTTCTTC
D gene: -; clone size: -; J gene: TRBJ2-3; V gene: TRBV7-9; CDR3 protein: CASSGRQSDTQYF; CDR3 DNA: TGTGCCAGCAGCGGACGACAGTCGGATACGCAGTATTTT
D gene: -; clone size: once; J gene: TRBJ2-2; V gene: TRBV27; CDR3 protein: CASSLSRAYERTGELFF; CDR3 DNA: TGTGCCAGCAGTTTATCGCGGGCATACGAACGGACCGGGGAGCTGTTTTTT
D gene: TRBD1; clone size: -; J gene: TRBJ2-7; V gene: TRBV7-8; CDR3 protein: CASSLVETGAYEQYF; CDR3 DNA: TGTGCCAGCAGCTTAGTCGAGACAGGGGCCTACGAGCAGTACTTC
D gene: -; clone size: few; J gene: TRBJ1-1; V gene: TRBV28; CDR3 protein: CASSGRGNTEAFF; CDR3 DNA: TGTGCCAGCAGCGGCAGGGGAAACACTGAAGCTTTCTTT
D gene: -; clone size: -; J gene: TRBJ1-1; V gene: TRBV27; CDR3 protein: CASSDPWGGNTEAFF; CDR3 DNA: TGTGCCAGCAGTGACCCCTGGGGGGGAAACACTGAAGCTTTCTTT
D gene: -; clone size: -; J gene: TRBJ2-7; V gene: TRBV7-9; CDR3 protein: CASDGQGSGEQYF; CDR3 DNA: TGTGCCTCGGATGGGCAGGGTTCGGGCGAGCAGTACTTC
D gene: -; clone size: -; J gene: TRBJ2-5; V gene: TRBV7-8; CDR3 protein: CASSSTPEMGETQYF; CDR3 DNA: TGTGCCAGCAGTTCCACACCGGAGATGGGAGAGACCCAGTACTTC
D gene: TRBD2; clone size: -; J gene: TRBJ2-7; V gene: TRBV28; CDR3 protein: CASSGRRAYEQYF; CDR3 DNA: TGTGCCAGCAGCGGGAGGAGAGCCTACGAGCAGTACTTC
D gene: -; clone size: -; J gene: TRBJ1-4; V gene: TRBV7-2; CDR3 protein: CASSLVAATNEKLFF; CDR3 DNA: TGTGCCAGCAGCTTAGTTGCCGCAACTAATGAAAAACTGTTTTTT
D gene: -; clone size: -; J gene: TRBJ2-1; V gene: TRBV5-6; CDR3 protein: CASSLAGGYEQFF; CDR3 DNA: TGTGCCAGCAGCTTGGCTGGGGGCTATGAGCAGTTCTTC
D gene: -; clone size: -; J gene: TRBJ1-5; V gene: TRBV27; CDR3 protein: CASSLVGKASNQPQHF; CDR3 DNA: TGTGCCAGCAGTTTAGTTGGTAAAGCTAGCAATCAGCCCCAGCATTTT
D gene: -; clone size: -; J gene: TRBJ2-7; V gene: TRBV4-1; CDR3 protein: CASSQDPGGFYEQYF; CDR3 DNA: TGCGCCAGCAGCCAAGACCCCGGGGGTTTTTACGAGCAGTACTTC
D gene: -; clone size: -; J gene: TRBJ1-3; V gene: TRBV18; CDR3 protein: CASSPGRGQEGNTIYF; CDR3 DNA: TGTGCCAGCTCCCCAGGCCGGGGACAAGAAGGAAACACCATATATTTT
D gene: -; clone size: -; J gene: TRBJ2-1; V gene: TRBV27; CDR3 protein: CASSLSRSGANNEQFF; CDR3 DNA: TGTGCCAGCAGTTTATCGAGAAGCGGAGCAAACAATGAGCAGTTCTTC
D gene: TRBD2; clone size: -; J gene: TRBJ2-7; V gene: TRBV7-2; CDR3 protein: CASSPLSGGTYEQYF; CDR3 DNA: TGTGCCAGCAGCCCCCTGTCCGGGGGGACCTACGAGCAGTACTTC
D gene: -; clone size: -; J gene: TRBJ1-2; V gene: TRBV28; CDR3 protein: CATLLGDYGYTF; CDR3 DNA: TGTGCCACCCTTCTCGGAGACTATGGCTACACCTTC
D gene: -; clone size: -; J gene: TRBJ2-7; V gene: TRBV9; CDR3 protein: CASSVLASREEQYF; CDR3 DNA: TGTGCCAGCAGCGTACTGGCCTCACGGGAAGAGCAGTACTTC
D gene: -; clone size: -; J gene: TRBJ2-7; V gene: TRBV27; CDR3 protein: CASSFLGTYEQYF; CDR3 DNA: TGTGCCAGCAGTTTCTTGGGGACCTACGAGCAGTACTTC
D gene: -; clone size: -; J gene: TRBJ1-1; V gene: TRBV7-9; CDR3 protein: CASSLGRGKTEAFF; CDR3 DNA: TGTGCCAGCAGCTTAGGGAGGGGGAAGACTGAAGCTTTCTTT
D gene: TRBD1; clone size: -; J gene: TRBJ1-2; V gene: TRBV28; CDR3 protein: CASSDRGGYGYTF; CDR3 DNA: TGTGCCAGCAGTGACAGGGGGGGCTATGGCTACACCTTC
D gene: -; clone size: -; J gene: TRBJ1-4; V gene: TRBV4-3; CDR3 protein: CASSHLFGGNEKLFF; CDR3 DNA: TGCGCCAGCAGCCATCTGTTTGGGGGGAATGAAAAACTGTTTTTT
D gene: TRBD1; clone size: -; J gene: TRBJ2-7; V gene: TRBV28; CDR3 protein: CASSPFLRDRGRYEQYF; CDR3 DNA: TGTGCCAGCAGTCCGTTCCTTCGGGACAGGGGTAGATACGAGCAGTACTTC
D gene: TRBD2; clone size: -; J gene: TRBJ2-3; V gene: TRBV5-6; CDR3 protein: CASSPLSRERDTQYF; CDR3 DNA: TGTGCCAGCAGCCCCTTGTCGCGGGAGCGAGATACGCAGTATTTT
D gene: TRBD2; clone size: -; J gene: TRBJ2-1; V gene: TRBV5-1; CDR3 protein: CASSPEGLAGTNEQFF; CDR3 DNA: TGCGCCAGCAGCCCGGAGGGACTAGCGGGAACTAATGAGCAGTTCTTC
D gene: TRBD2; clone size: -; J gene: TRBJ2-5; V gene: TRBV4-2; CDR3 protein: CASSQEREVQETQYF; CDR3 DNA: TGTGCCAGCAGCCAGGAGCGGGAGGTTCAAGAGACCCAGTACTTC
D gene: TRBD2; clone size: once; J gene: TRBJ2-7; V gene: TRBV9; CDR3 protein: CASSAGGRPYEQYF; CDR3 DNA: TGTGCCAGCAGCGCGGGAGGGCGGCCCTACGAGCAGTACTTC
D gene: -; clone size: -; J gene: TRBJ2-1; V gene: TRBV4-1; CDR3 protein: CASSQRTIEQFF; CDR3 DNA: TGCGCCAGCAGCCAACGAACTATTGAGCAGTTCTTC
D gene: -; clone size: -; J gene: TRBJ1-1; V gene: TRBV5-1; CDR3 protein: CASSLGWGSSTEAFF; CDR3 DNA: TGCGCCAGCAGCTTGGGTTGGGGGAGTAGCACTGAAGCTTTCTTT
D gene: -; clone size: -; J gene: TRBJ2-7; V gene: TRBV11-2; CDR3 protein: CASSLAGSYEQYF; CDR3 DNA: TGTGCCAGCAGCTTAGCTGGATCCTACGAGCAGTACTTC
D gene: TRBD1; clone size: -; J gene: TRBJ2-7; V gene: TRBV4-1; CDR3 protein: CASSPGTGGPADHEQYF; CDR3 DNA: TGCGCCAGCAGCCCCGGGACAGGGGGACCCGCGGATCACGAGCAGTACTTC
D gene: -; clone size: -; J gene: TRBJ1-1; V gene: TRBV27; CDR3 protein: CASSYLPLTEAFF; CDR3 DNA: TGTGCCAGCAGTTACCTGCCCTTAACTGAAGCTTTCTTT
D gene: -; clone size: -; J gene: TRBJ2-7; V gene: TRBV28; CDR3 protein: CASSPAGGGYEQYF; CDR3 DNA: TGTGCCAGCAGCCCCGCAGGTGGAGGTTACGAGCAGTACTTC
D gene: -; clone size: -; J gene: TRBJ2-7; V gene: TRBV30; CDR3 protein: CAWSVSRRGYEQYF; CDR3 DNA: TGTGCCTGGAGTGTTTCCAGGAGGGGGTACGAGCAGTACTTC
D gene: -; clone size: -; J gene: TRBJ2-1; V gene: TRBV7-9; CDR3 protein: CASSSDLALYNEQFF; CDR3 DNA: TGTGCCAGCAGTTCGGACCTAGCCCTATACAATGAGCAGTTCTTC
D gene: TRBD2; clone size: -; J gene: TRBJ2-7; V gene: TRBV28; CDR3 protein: CASSIPGTSGTSYEQYF; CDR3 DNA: TGTGCCAGCAGTATCCCCGGGACTAGCGGAACCTCCTACGAGCAGTACTTC
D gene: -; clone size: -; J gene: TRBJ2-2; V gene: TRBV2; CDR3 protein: CASRPGHNTGELFF; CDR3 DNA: TGTGCCAGCAGGCCGGGACACAACACCGGGGAGCTGTTTTTT
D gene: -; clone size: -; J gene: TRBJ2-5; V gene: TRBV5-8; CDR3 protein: CASSLFVGWDQETQYF; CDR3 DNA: TGTGCCAGCAGCTTGTTCGTGGGGTGGGACCAAGAGACCCAGTACTTC
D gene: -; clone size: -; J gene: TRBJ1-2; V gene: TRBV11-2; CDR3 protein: CASSLSRDNYGYTF; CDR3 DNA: TGTGCCAGCAGCTTATCTAGGGACAACTATGGCTACACCTTC
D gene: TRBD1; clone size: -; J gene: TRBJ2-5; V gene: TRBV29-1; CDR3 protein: CSVDGTGGIQETQYF; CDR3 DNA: TGCAGCGTTGACGGGACAGGTGGCATACAAGAGACCCAGTACTTC
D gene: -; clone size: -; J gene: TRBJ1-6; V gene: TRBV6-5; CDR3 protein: CASSYSPMRGNSPLHF; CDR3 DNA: TGTGCCAGCAGTTACTCGCCCATGAGGGGGAATTCACCCCTCCACTTT
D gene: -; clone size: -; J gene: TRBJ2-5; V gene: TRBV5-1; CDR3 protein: CASSGGGGTGETQYF; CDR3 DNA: TGCGCCAGCAGCGGCGGCGGCGGGACGGGAGAGACCCAGTACTTC
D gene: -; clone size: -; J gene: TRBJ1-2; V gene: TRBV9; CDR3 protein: CASSVEGDYGYTF; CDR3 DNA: TGTGCCAGCAGCGTAGAAGGGGACTATGGCTACACCTTC
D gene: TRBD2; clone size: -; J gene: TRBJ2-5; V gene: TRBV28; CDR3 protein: CASSLGTTPAETQYF; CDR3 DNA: TGTGCCAGCAGTTTAGGGACTACCCCTGCGGAGACCCAGTACTTC
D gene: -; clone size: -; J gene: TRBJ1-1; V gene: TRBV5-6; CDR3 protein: CASSFFSGTEIEAFF; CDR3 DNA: TGTGCCAGCAGCTTCTTCTCCGGGACCGAGATTGAAGCTTTCTTT
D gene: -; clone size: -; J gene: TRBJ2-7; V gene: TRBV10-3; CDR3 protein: CAISDFEPGSLYEQYF; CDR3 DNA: TGTGCCATCAGTGATTTCGAGCCAGGGAGTCTCTACGAGCAGTACTTC
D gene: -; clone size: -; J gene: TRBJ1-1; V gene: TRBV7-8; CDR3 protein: CASSVGATNTEAFF; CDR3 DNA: TGTGCCAGCAGCGTAGGGGCTACGAACACTGAAGCTTTCTTT